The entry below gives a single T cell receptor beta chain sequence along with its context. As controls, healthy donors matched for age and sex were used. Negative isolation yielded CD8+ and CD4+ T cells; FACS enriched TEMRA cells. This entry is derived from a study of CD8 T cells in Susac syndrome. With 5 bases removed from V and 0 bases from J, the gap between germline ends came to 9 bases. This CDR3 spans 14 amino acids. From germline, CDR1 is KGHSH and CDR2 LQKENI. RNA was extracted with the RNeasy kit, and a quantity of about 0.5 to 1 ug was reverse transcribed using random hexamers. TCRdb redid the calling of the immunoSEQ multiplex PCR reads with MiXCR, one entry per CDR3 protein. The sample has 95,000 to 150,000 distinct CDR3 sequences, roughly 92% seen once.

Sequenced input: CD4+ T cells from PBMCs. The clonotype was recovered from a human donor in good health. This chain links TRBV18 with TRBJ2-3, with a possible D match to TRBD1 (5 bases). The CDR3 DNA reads TGTGCCAGCTCAGACAGACTTAGCACAGATACGCAGTATTTT. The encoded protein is CASSDRLSTDTQYF.